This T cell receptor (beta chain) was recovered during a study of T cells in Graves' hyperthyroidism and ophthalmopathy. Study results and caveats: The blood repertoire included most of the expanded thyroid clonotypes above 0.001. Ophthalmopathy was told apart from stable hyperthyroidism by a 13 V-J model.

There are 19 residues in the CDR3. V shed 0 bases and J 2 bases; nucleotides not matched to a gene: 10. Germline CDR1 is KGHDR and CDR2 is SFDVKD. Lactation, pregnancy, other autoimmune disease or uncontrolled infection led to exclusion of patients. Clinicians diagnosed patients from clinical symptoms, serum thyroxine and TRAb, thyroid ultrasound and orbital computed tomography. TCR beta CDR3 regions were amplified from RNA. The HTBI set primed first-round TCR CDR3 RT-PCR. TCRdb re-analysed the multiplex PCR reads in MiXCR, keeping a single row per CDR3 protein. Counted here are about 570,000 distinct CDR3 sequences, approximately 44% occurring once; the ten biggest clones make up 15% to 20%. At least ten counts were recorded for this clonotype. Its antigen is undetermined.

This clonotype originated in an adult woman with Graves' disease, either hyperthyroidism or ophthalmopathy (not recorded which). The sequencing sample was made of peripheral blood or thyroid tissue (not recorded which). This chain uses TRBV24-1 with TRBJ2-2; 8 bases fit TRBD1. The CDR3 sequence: CATSDLQGRGPDNTGELFF. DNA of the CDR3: TGTGCCACCAGTGATTTGCAAGGCAGGGGGCCGGATAACACCGGGGAGCTGTTTTTT.